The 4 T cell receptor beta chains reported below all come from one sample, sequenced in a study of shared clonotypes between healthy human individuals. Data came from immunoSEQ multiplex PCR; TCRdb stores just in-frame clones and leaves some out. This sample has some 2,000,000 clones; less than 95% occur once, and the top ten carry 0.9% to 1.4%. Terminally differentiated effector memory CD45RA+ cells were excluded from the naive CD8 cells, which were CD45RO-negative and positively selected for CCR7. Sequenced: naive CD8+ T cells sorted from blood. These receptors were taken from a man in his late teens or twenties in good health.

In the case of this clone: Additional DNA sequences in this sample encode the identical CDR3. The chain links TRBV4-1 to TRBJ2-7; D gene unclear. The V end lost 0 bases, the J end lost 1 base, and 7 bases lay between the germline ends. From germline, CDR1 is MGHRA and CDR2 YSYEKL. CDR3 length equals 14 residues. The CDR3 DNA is TGCGCCAGCAGCCAAGAATCGGGTTCCTACGAGCAGTACTTC. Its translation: CASSQESGSYEQYF.

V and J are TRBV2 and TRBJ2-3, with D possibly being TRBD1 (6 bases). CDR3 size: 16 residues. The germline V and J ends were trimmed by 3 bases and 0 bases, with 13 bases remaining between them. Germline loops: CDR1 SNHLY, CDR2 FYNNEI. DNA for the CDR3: TGTGCCAGCAGTGACTTGGACAGCCCTAGCACAGATACGCAGTATTTT. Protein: CASSDLDSPSTDTQYF.

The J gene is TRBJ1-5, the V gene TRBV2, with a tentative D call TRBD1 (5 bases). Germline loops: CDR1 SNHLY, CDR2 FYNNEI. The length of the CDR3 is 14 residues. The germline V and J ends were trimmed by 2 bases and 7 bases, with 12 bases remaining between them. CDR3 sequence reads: CASSETGLRQPQHF. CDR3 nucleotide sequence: TGTGCCAGCAGTGAAACGGGGCTACGACAGCCCCAGCATTTT.

This CDR3 is CASSLWSSGSEETQYF. Written as DNA, the CDR3 is TGTGCCAGCAGCTTGTGGTCTAGCGGGAGTGAAGAGACCCAGTACTTC. This rearrangement joins TRBV5-8 to TRBJ2-5; 10 bases line up with TRBD2. This CDR3 spans 16 amino acids. Germline CDR1 and CDR2: SGHTS and YDEGEE. Germline trimming cut 1 base from V and 3 bases from J; bases unmatched to any gene: 6.